These T cell receptor beta chains were read from a single sample in a study of neoadjuvant anti-PD-1 for oral cavity cancer. Generated by immunoSEQ multiplex PCR, the TCRdb table keeps only in-frame clones and is missing some. Found here are fewer than 15,000 clones, about 70% of them singletons; the top ten hold about 2.2%. Material: PBMCs, obtained before nivolumab (anti-PD-1) treatment. Every receptor here comes from a person aged 35-80 years with oral cavity squamous cell carcinoma. Both conserved end residues are trimmed from each CDR3. The D gene is left open where the match is weak. Clone size, where shown, is once, few, many, or a class for clones that have expanded.

J gene | D gene | clone size | V gene | CDR3 protein
TRBJ1-2 | TRBD1 | NA | TRBV18 | ASSEDRTNYGYT
TRBJ2-1 | NA | NA | TRBV20-1 | SAPQPIQF
TRBJ2-2 | TRBD1 | NA | TRBV7-7 | ASSQRQGLNTGELF
TRBJ2-3 | TRBD1 | NA | TRBV28 | ASSTGADTQY
TRBJ1-2 | NA | NA | TRBV6-5 | ASSRLDSAGYT
TRBJ1-4 | NA | NA | TRBV5-6 | ASSLRAGVVEKLF
TRBJ1-4 | NA | NA | TRBV5-4 | ASSLEGLNNEKLF
TRBJ1-5 | NA | NA | TRBV5-6 | ASSLGQVNQPQH
TRBJ1-1 | TRBD1 | NA | TRBV5-4 | ASSVQGGTEAF
TRBJ2-1 | TRBD2 | NA | TRBV6-4 | ASSDFAGEYNEQF
TRBJ1-5 | TRBD1 | NA | TRBV11-2 | ASSPLTGNQPQH
TRBJ2-7 | NA | NA | TRBV2 | ASSYRDGSYEQY
TRBJ2-7 | TRBD1 | NA | TRBV28 | AIASTGTGTYEQY
TRBJ1-3 | NA | few | TRBV5-1 | ASSMTGTSGNTIY
TRBJ2-1 | NA | NA | TRBV29-1 | SVEDTGTKGYNEQF
TRBJ1-2 | NA | NA | TRBV28 | ASSRWGGAIYGYT
TRBJ2-7 | TRBD1 | NA | TRBV6-5 | ASSTRQGPYEQY
TRBJ1-5 | NA | NA | TRBV27 | ASSFQGRNQPQH